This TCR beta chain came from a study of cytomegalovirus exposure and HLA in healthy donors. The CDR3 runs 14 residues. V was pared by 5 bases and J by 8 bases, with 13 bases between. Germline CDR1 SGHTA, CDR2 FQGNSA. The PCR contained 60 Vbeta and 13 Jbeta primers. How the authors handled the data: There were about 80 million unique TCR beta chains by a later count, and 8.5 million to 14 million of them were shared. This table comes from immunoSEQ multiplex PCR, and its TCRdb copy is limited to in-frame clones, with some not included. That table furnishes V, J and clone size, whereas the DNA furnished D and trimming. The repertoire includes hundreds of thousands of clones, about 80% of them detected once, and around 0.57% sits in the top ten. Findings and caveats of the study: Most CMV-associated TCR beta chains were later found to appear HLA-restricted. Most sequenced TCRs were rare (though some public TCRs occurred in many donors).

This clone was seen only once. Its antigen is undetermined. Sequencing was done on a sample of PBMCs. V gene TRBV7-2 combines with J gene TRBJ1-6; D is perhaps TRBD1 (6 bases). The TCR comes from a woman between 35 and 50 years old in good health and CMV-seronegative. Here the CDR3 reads CASSEDSWDSPLHF. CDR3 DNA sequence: TGTGCCAGCAGCGAGGACAGTTGGGATTCACCCCTCCACTTT.